What follows describes a single T cell receptor beta chain. Its antigen remains unknown. Each CDR3 protein is one row after TCRdb ran MiXCR on the 5' RACE reads. Of about 130,000 distinct CDR3 sequences listed, about 8.2% are singletons. This entry belongs to a study of T cells after yellow fever vaccination. At the level of the study: Preparation used SMART-Seq v4 Ultra Low Input for the low-cell-number fractions. Whole-study findings and limits: It was a small share of clonotypes that appeared in both CD4 and CD8 compartments. Detected again after the booster were most primary-vaccination clones, at about 96% CD4 and 88% CD8.

This CDR3 has 13 amino acids. Germline assignment: CDR1 SEHNR and CDR2 FQNEAQ (reference sequence). The V gene lost 5 bases and the J gene lost 1 base, with 9 bases spanning the gap. This TCR was sampled from a man younger than 30 who received the YFV17D yellow fever vaccine. Sequenced here: CD8+ T cells sorted from PBMCs, sampled on the day of the yellow fever booster vaccination. The chain links TRBV7-9 to TRBJ2-7; D remains ambiguous. The CDR3 protein is CASSHQESYEQYF. The CDR3 DNA reads TGTGCCAGCAGCCACCAGGAGTCCTACGAGCAGTACTTC.